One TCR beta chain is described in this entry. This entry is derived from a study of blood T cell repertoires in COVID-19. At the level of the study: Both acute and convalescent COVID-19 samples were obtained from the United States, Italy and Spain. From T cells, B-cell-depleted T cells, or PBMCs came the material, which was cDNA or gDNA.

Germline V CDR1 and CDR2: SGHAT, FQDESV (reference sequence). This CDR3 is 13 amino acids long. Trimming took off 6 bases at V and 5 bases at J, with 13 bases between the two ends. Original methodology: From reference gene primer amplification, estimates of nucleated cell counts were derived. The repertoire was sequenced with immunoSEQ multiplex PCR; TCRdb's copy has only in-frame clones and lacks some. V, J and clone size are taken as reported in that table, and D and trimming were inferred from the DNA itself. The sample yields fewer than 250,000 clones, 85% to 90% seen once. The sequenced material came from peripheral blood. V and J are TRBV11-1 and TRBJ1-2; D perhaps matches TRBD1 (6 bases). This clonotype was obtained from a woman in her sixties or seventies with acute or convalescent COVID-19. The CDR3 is CASSSRGRYGYTF. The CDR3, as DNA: TGTGCCAGCAGTTCCAGGGGTCGATATGGCTACACCTTC.